This T cell receptor (beta chain) was profiled in a study of blood T cell repertoires in COVID-19. Whole-study context: COVID-19 samples from acute and convalescent phases originated in the United States, Italy and Spain. From T cells, B-cell-depleted T cells, or PBMCs came the material, which was cDNA or gDNA.

In the original analysis: Amplification of reference gene primers provided the estimated nucleated cell counts. The data were produced by immunoSEQ multiplex PCR, yet TCRdb's version contains in-frame clones alone and is incomplete. V, J and clone size are taken as reported in that table, and D and trimming were inferred from the DNA itself. The sample lists under 350,000 clones; more than 85% were seen once. The germline V gene encodes CDR1 SGHTA and CDR2 FQGTGA. Trimming took off 5 bases at V and 15 bases at J, with 21 bases between the two ends. This CDR3 spans 13 amino acids. Input material: peripheral blood. The clonotype originates from a man between 18 and 29 years old with active or convalescent COVID-19. V is TRBV7-3 and J is TRBJ2-3; possible D gene TRBD2, 5 bases. CDR3 in amino acids: CASSPKGSGINYF. For the CDR3, the DNA is TGTGCCAGCAGCCCAAAAGGCTCGGGGATAAACTATTTT.